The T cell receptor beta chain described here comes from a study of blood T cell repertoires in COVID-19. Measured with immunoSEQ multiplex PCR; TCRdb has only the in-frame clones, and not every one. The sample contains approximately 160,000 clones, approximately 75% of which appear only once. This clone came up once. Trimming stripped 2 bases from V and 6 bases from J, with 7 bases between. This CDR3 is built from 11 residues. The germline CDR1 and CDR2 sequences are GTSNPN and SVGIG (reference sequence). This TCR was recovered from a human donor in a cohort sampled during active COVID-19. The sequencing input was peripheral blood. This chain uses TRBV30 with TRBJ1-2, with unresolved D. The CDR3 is CAWSMSHGYTF. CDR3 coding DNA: TGTGCCTGGAGTATGAGCCATGGCTACACCTTC.